The 30 T cell receptor beta chains below come from one sample, sequenced in a study of T cell responses to AZD1222 COVID-19 vaccine (dated by TCRdb to the early 2020s). The method was the immunoSEQ multiplex PCR assay. Sourced from immuneACCESS, this table was stored by TCRdb with only in-frame sequences that have V and J called. A share of the clones is absent; for the studies checked, an unresolved V gene accounts for under half, and the remainder has no known explanation. Present in this sample are 110,000 or so clones, approximately 92% of which were seen just once. The ten largest clones take up over 4% of the sample. Per the publication, the time point label means: about 28 days (+/-7) after the second vaccine dose. In light of the paper, this sample's treatment or condition label describes: meningococcal conjugate vaccine given as trial control. The sequenced sample was peripheral blood, obtained 28 days after the second dose of the MenACWY control vaccine. The origin of the receptors is an adult who received the MenACWY meningococcal vaccine as a control.

The genes are TRBV4-2 and TRBJ1-4, with a possible D match to TRBD1 (6 bases). Germline CDR1 and CDR2: LGHNA and YNFKEQ. The CDR3 runs to 16 residues. Trimming left V 3 bases short and J 7 bases short, with 18 bases between. CDR3 protein: CASSQGVGGGGEKLFF. The CDR3, as DNA: TGTGCCAGCAGCCAGGGGGTGGGGGGCGGAGGTGAAAAACTGTTTTTT.

This clone was seen a single time. The chain is built from TRBV3-1 (or the pseudogene TRBV3-2) and TRBJ2-2; D gene unclear. Germline-derived CDR1 and CDR2 are LGHDT and YNNKEL (reference sequence). This CDR3 is 13 amino acids long. V lost 1 base and J 3 bases, leaving 3 bases between the germline ends. CDR3 amino acids: CASSQGDTGELFF. The CDR3 nucleotides read TGTGCCAGCAGCCAAGGGGACACCGGGGAGCTGTTTTTT.

The chain employs TRBV9 and TRBJ2-7; 8 positions agree with TRBD1. V shed 7 bases, J shed 3 bases, and the junction held 9 bases outside the gene matches. Germline V CDR1 and CDR2: SGDLS, YYNGEE. The CDR3 is 14 residues long. The CDR3 nucleotides read TGTGCCAGCTCACCAGGACAGGGTTTCTACGAGCAGTACTTC. Its translation is CASSPGQGFYEQYF.

This clone was recorded once. V usage is TRBV3-1 (or the pseudogene TRBV3-2) and J usage is TRBJ1-2, with 7 positions matching TRBD1. CDR1 and CDR2 from the germline V gene are LGHDT and YNNKEL (reference sequence). The CDR3 is 14 amino acids. Trimming at V came to 4 bases and at J to 7 bases, leaving 9 bases not matched to a gene. The CDR3 here is CASSPSQGESGYTF. The CDR3 coding sequence is TGTGCCAGCAGCCCTTCCCAGGGGGAGTCTGGCTACACCTTC.

CDR3 residues: CSVGGGSSYNEQFF. The CDR3 DNA follows: TGCAGCGTTGGGGGAGGGAGCTCCTACAATGAGCAGTTCTTC. The chain combines TRBV29-1 with TRBJ2-1; 7 bases are a match to TRBD2. The CDR3 spans 14 residues. Germline-derived CDR1 and CDR2 are SQVTM and ANQGSEA. Trimming cost V 4 bases and J 0 bases; bases outside gene matches: 3.

This clone showed up just once. The V and J genes are TRBV19 and TRBJ1-1; D gene uncertain. CDR3 length equals 12 residues. The germline V gene encodes CDR1 LNHDA and CDR2 SQIVND (reference sequence). V lost 4 bases and J lost 4, with 7 bases in between. This CDR3 reads CASSNGPTEAFF. The CDR3 DNA is TGTGCCAGTAGTAACGGGCCCACTGAAGCTTTCTTT.

V and J are TRBV7-9 and TRBJ1-2; TRBD1 might be the D (5 bases). The CDR3 loop spans 15 amino acids. V lost 0 bases and J lost 0, with 8 bases in between. Germline lookup yields CDR1 SEHNR and CDR2 FQNEAQ (reference sequence). The CDR3 sequence: CASSLAGATNYGYTF. The DNA of the CDR3 is TGTGCCAGCAGCTTAGCCGGGGCCACTAACTATGGCTACACCTTC.

The V call is TRBV28, the J call TRBJ1-4; TRBD1 matches at 11 bases. The CDR3 is made up of 14 amino acids. Germline V gene lookup returns CDR1 MDHEN and CDR2 SYDVKM. The ends lost 6 bases at V and 5 bases at J; junction bases unmatched: 2. DNA of the CDR3: TGTGCCAGCAGCAGGGACAGGGGGAATGAAAAACTGTTTTTT. Protein sequence: CASSRDRGNEKLFF.

The chain combines TRBV5-1 with TRBJ2-1; TRBD2 matches 8 bases. Trimming at V came to 5 bases and at J to 4 bases, leaving 11 bases not matched to a gene. This CDR3 spans 16 amino acids. CDR1 and CDR2 from the germline V gene are SGHRS and YFSETQ. The DNA of the CDR3 is TGCGCCAGCAGACCCAGCGGGAGTAGCGTGTACAATGAGCAGTTCTTC. This sequence encodes CASRPSGSSVYNEQFF.

This chain links TRBV5-4 with TRBJ2-7, with 14 bases matching TRBD2. This CDR3 region has 17 residues. V lost 4 bases, J lost 1 base, and 7 bases stayed unmatched. Germline loops: CDR1 SGHNT, CDR2 YYREEE (reference sequence). CDR3 coding DNA: TGTGCCAGCAGCCCGGGACTAGCGGGAGTGGCGTCCTACGAGCAGTACTTC. Translated: CASSPGLAGVASYEQYF.

V gene TRBV5-1 combines with J gene TRBJ1-3; unclear D gene. Germline V gene lookup returns CDR1 SGHRS and CDR2 YFSETQ. This CDR3 spans 14 amino acids. Trimming shortened V by 5 bases and J by 0 bases, and 9 bases separated the two germline ends. Written as DNA, the CDR3 is TGCGCCAGCAGGCTTACAGACTCTGGAAACACCATATATTTT. This encodes CASRLTDSGNTIYF.

Worth noting for this clone: The same CDR3 also results from other DNA sequences found in this sample. The chain employs TRBV4-1 and TRBJ1-1; 7 bases align to TRBD1. The CDR3 contains 15 residues. Trimming at V came to 3 bases and at J to 0 bases, leaving 4 bases not matched to a gene. Per germline, CDR1 MGHRA and CDR2 YSYEKL. Written as DNA, the CDR3 is TGCGCCAGCAGCCACCCACAGGGGATGAACACTGAAGCTTTCTTT. Translation: CASSHPQGMNTEAFF.

CDR3: CASSLAQGPGTEAFF. The CDR3 nucleotides are TGTGCCAGCAGCTTAGCACAGGGACCAGGCACTGAAGCTTTCTTT. This rearrangement joins TRBV7-9 to TRBJ1-1, with D maybe TRBD1 (6 bases). Trimming shortened V by 0 bases and J by 4 bases, and 12 bases separated the two germline ends. The CDR3 covers 15 residues. The germline V gene has CDR1 SEHNR and CDR2 FQNEAQ (reference sequence).

V gene TRBV5-1 combines with J gene TRBJ2-2; TRBD2 aligns across 11 bases. This CDR3 is built from 17 residues. Trimming at V came to 4 bases and at J to 4 bases, leaving 9 bases not matched to a gene. The germline V gene encodes CDR1 SGHRS and CDR2 YFSETQ. CDR3 nucleotides: TGCGCCAGCAGCCTGCCCGGGACTAGCGGAGTCACCGGGGAGCTGTTTTTT. Translated: CASSLPGTSGVTGELFF.

The V call is TRBV9, the J call TRBJ1-1, with D unresolved. CDR3 length: 14 residues. Between the trimmed V and J ends, which lost 0 bases and 8 bases, there was a span of 14 bases. Germline lookup yields CDR1 SGDLS and CDR2 YYNGEE. As DNA, the CDR3 is TGTGCCAGCAGCGTAGTAGGCAAGGGTGGGGAAGCTTTCTTT. Its translation: CASSVVGKGGEAFF.

This chain links TRBV18 with TRBJ2-1; no reliable D call. CDR1 is KGHSH, CDR2 LQKENI, per germline. V was trimmed by 1 base and J by 6 bases, leaving 19 bases between them. CDR3 length equals 17 residues. DNA for the CDR3: TGTGCCAGCTCACCACTGACTCCCCGAGCGTCGTTCAATGAGCAGTTCTTC. Encoded protein: CASSPLTPRASFNEQFF.

The rearrangement links TRBV7-9 to TRBJ2-4; maybe TRBD1 (6 bases). This CDR3 is built from 16 residues. With 1 base removed from V and 7 bases from J, the gap between germline ends came to 17 bases. The germline V gene has CDR1 SEHNR and CDR2 FQNEAQ (reference sequence). CDR3 sequence (DNA): TGTGCCAGCAGCTTAGGGGGCGGACAGCGCGGGAACATTCAGTACTTC. It codes for CASSLGGGQRGNIQYF.

The rearrangement joins TRBV11-1 to TRBJ2-5, with D possibly matching TRBD2 (5 bases). The germline V gene encodes CDR1 SGHAT and CDR2 FQDESV (reference sequence). V was clipped by 5 bases and J by 0 bases, with 16 bases between them. The CDR3 contains 16 residues. The CDR3 bases are TGTGCCAGCAGCCCTCGGTGGAGGATTAACCAAGAGACCCAGTACTTC. It yields the protein CASSPRWRINQETQYF.

As to this clone: An end of the junction does not agree with germline; a read error may underlie this. This rearrangement joins TRBV7-2 to TRBJ2-1; 7 positions match TRBD2. The germline V gene has CDR1 SGHTA and CDR2 FQGNSA. This CDR3 contains 18 residues. The CDR3: CASSLASAGLGLGNEQLF. The CDR3 coding sequence is TGTGCCAGCAGCTTAGCTTCCGCCGGACTAGGGCTTGGCAATGAGCAGCTCTTC.

The chain links TRBV27 to TRBJ2-3; 7 bases map to TRBD2. The germline gives CDR1 MNHEY, CDR2 SMNVEV (reference sequence). The CDR3 contains 18 residues. The V and J ends lost 4 bases and 3 bases, in that order; junction bases with no gene match: 16. The CDR3 spells CASSSILKAGGRTDTQYF. The CDR3 nucleotides are TGTGCCAGCAGTTCCATATTAAAGGCTGGCGGGAGAACAGATACGCAGTATTTT.

The V gene is TRBV27, the J gene TRBJ1-1, with TRBD1 identical over 7 bases. Losses at the gene ends were 5 bases for V and 0 bases for J; bases not matched to a gene: 6. The germline V gene encodes CDR1 MNHEY and CDR2 SMNVEV (reference sequence). The CDR3 length is 15 residues. Here the CDR3 DNA reads TGTGCCAGCAGTCCACATACAGGGGTGAACACTGAAGCTTTCTTT. Encoded protein: CASSPHTGVNTEAFF.

The chain couples TRBV5-4 to TRBJ2-7, with D possibly being TRBD2 (5 bases). The CDR3 sequence is 13 residues long. V lost 4 bases and J lost 1, with 9 bases in between. Germline V lookup: CDR1 SGHNT, CDR2 YYREEE (reference sequence). This CDR3 reads CASSQDSSYEQYF. CDR3 coding DNA: TGTGCCAGCAGCCAGGACTCTTCCTACGAGCAGTACTTC.

The J gene is TRBJ1-1, the V gene TRBV12-3 or TRBV12-4; D not certain. Trimming shortened V by 7 bases and J by 10 bases, and 13 bases separated the two germline ends. The CDR3 length is 11 residues. CDR3 DNA sequence: TGTGCCAGCATGGCCGCAGACGCAGCTTTCTTT. Its translation is CASMAADAAFF.

A single count supports this clone. The gene calls are TRBV24-1 and TRBJ1-5; possibly TRBD1 for D (5 bases). Trimming took off 4 bases at V and 3 bases at J, with 9 bases between the two ends. The length of the CDR3 is 14 residues. Germline V gene sequence: CDR1 KGHDR, CDR2 SFDVKD. The CDR3 is CATSEPGPNQPQHF. CDR3 bases: TGTGCCACCAGTGAACCGGGGCCCAATCAGCCCCAGCATTTT.

The rearrangement links TRBV5-5 to TRBJ1-6; D call uncertain. CDR1 and CDR2 (germline): SGHKS, YYEKEE (reference sequence). This CDR3 has 14 residues. Trimming shortened V by 5 bases and J by 10 bases, and 16 bases separated the two germline ends. DNA of the CDR3: TGTGCCAGCAGTCCTACCGCGGTGTGGTCACCCCTCCACTTT. It yields the protein CASSPTAVWSPLHF.

The rearrangement links TRBV14 to TRBJ2-7, with D perhaps matching TRBD2 (5 bases). The CDR3 sequence is 15 residues long. Germline CDR1 SGHDN, CDR2 FVKESK. V shed 1 base and J shed 5 bases, with 15 bases lying between them. In DNA, the CDR3 is TGTGCCAGCAGCCAAGGTGTGGGAGTTGTAGACGAGCAGTACTTC. It codes for CASSQGVGVVDEQYF.

This chain joins TRBV28 and TRBJ1-4, with D unclear. Germline CDR1 reads MDHEN; CDR2 reads SYDVKM. This CDR3 is built from 16 residues. Trimming shortened V by 4 bases and J by 0 bases, and 12 bases separated the two germline ends. The CDR3 region has the DNA TGTGCCAGCAGTTCTCTGCTACACTCAACTAATGAAAAACTGTTTTTT. It encodes CASSSLLHSTNEKLFF.

J is TRBJ1-5 and V is TRBV7-2; unclear D gene. The V end lost 3 bases, the J end lost 2 bases, and 14 bases lay between the germline ends. The CDR3 totals 16 residues. Germline V gene sequence: CDR1 SGHTA, CDR2 FQGNSA. This CDR3 reads CASSFYGSLGNQPQHF. As DNA, the CDR3 is TGTGCCAGCAGCTTTTATGGTTCCCTTGGCAATCAGCCCCAGCATTTT.

The rearrangement uses TRBV28 and TRBJ1-2; 9 bases fit TRBD1. The CDR3 runs 17 residues. Per germline, CDR1 MDHEN and CDR2 SYDVKM. Unmatched junction bases numbered 14, after V lost 1 base and J lost 8 bases. Written as DNA, the CDR3 is TGTGCCAGCAGTTTATCTCCCGGGACAGGGCTTTCTTTCGGCTACACCTTC. The encoded protein is CASSLSPGTGLSFGYTF.

The sample holds a few counts of this clone. The chain couples TRBV6-2 or TRBV6-3 to TRBJ1-2, with 10 bases identical to TRBD1. CDR1 and CDR2 from the germline V gene are MNHEY and SVGEGT. This CDR3 spans 18 amino acids. J gave up 1 base and V 1 base, and 9 bases lay outside the gene matches. CDR3 nucleotide sequence: TGTGCCAGCAGTTACTTAACCGGGACAGGGGTTCTTAACTATGGCTACACCTTC. This codes for CASSYLTGTGVLNYGYTF.